This T cell receptor (beta chain) came from a study of T-cell memory formation after mild COVID-19. This clonotype was seen many times. Its cognate antigen is unknown. The CDR3 is made up of 16 amino acids. Trimming left V 4 bases short and J 4 bases short, with 19 bases between. The germline CDR1 and CDR2 sequences are LGHDT and YNNKEL (reference sequence). Overall study findings and caveats: For contracting clones, CD4+ ones sat mainly in CM and EM, CD8+ in EMRA. What remained unconfirmed was the SARS-CoV-2 specificity of second-wave clones peaking on day 37.

TCRdb reprocessed the 5' RACE reads via MiXCR and lists one record per CDR3 protein. The sample has roughly 480,000 distinct CDR3 sequences; approximately 25% are singletons. This clonotype originated in an adult woman who had mild COVID-19 (a few samples of this study predate the infection). Cell type and time point are not known. J is TRBJ1-2 and V is TRBV3-1, with D maybe TRBD1 (6 bases). Material: PBMCs or a T cell subset sorted from them (not recorded which). CDR3 residues: CASSRTAHAGSYGYTF. The CDR3 DNA is TGTGCCAGCAGCCGGACAGCCCATGCGGGATCCTATGGCTACACCTTC. The whole variable domain, filled in from reference TRBV3-1 and TRBJ1-2, reads DTAVSQTPKYLVTQMGNDKSIKCEQNLGHDTMYWYKQDSKKFLKIMFSYNNKELIINETVPNRFSPKSPDKAHLNLHINSLELGDSAVYFCASSRTAHAGSYGYTFGSGTRLTVV.